Listed below are T cell receptor beta chains from one sample, sequenced in a study of shared clonotypes between healthy human individuals. Measured with immunoSEQ multiplex PCR; TCRdb has only the in-frame clones, and not every one. The sample carries roughly 680,000 clones, 55% to 80% recorded once. Sequencing input: memory CD4+ T cells sorted from blood. These TCRs come from a woman aged 25 to 39 in good health. Each CDR3 is given with its conserved first and last residue. Fields, in order: J gene, V gene, D gene, clone size, CDR3 DNA, CDR3 protein. The D gene is left open where the match is weak. A row's size may be missing; if present it is once, few, many or a size class.

TRBJ1-2 | TRBV19 | NA | NA | TGTGCCAGCCTTTTGGTGGGCCGGGACACCCTCTATGGCTACACCTTC | CASLLVGRDTLYGYTF
TRBJ1-4 | TRBV2 | NA | NA | TGTGCCAGCAGCGGGATTAATGAAAAACTGTTTTTT | CASSGINEKLFF
TRBJ2-2 | TRBV7-8 | TRBD2 | NA | TGTGCCAGCAGGGTCGTCCCCCGACTAGCTATAACCGGGGAGCTGTTTTTT | CASRVVPRLAITGELFF
TRBJ2-3 | TRBV6-1 | NA | few | TGTGCCAGCAGTGAGTCAGGAGGGGCAGATACGCAGTATTTT | CASSESGGADTQYF
TRBJ1-5 | TRBV7-2 | NA | NA | TGTGCCAGCAGCTTAGTGTCCACAGGGCCCAATCAGCCCCAGCATTTT | CASSLVSTGPNQPQHF
TRBJ1-1 | TRBV2 | TRBD1 | NA | TGTGCCAGCAAAAACCCGGGACAGGGGGGGCCTGAAGCTTTCTTT | CASKNPGQGGPEAFF
TRBJ1-2 | TRBV29-1 | NA | NA | TGCAGCGTTAGTATGAGCAGTTTTAACTATGGCTACACCTTC | CSVSMSSFNYGYTF
TRBJ2-1 | TRBV5-4 | NA | NA | TGTGCCAGCACCATCATGGGTGCGGGCTCCTACAATGAGCAGTTCTTC | CASTIMGAGSYNEQFF
TRBJ2-1 | TRBV7-2 | NA | NA | TGTGCCAGCAGCTTAGGACTTTCGGTTAAGTCCTACAATGAGCAGTTCTTC | CASSLGLSVKSYNEQFF
TRBJ1-1 | TRBV6-6 | NA | once | TGTGCCAGCAGTTACTCTGGAGGGGGCACTGAAGCTTTCTTT | CASSYSGGGTEAFF
TRBJ2-2 | TRBV27 | TRBD1 | NA | TGTGCCAGCAGTTTAATACCAGGGGGTGGGGCCGGGGAGCTGTTTTTT | CASSLIPGGGAGELFF
TRBJ2-2 | TRBV2 | NA | NA | TGTGCCGTAAAGGGGGGAGAGAACACCGGGGAGCTGTTTTTT | CAVKGGENTGELFF
TRBJ2-1 | TRBV18 | NA | NA | TGTGCCAGCTCGCTGACAGGAAGTCGTAGCAATGAGCAGTTCTTC | CASSLTGSRSNEQFF
TRBJ2-4 | TRBV19 | NA | NA | TGTGCCAGTAGTATAGGGGAACAGTTAAACATTCAGTACTTC | CASSIGEQLNIQYF
TRBJ2-7 | TRBV5-5 | NA | NA | TGTGCCAGCAGCTTTATGCACGAGCAGTACTTC | CASSFMHEQYF
TRBJ2-1 | TRBV7-2 | NA | NA | TGTGCCAGCAGCATCACCACTAGCCCCAATGAGCAGTTCTTC | CASSITTSPNEQFF
TRBJ1-2 | TRBV5-6 | NA | NA | TGTGCCAGTGGGATAGTGCCCCCGTCTGGCTACACCTTC | CASGIVPPSGYTF
TRBJ2-7 | TRBV5-1 | TRBD1 | few | TGCGCCAGCAGCCGGACGGGACAGGACGAGCAGTACTTC | CASSRTGQDEQYF